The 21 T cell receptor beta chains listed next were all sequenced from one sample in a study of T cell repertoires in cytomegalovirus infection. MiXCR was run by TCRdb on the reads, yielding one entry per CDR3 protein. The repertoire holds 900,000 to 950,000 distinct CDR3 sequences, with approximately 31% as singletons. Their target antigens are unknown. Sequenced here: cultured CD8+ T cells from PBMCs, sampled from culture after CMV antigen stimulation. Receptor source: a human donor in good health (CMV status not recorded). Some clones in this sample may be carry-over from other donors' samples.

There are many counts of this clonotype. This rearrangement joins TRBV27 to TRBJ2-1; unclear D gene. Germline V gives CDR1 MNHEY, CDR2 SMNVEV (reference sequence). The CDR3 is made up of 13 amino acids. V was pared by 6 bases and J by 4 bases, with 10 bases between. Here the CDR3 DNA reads TGTGCCAGCAGCTTGAACAGTTACAATGAGCAGTTCTTC. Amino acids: CASSLNSYNEQFF.

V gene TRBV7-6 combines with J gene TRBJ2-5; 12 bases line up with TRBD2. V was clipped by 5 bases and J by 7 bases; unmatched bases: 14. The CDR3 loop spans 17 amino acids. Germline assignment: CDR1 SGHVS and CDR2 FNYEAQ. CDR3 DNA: TGTGCCAGCAGCGACCGGAGGACTAGCGGGGATGGGTGGACCCAGTACTTC. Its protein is CASSDRRTSGDGWTQYF.

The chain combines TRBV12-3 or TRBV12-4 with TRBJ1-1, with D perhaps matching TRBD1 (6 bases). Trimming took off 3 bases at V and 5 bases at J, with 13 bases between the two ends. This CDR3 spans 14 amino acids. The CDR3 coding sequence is TGTGCCAGCAGTTTCCCTAGGGGGGTAACTGAAGCTTTCTTT. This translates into CASSFPRGVTEAFF.

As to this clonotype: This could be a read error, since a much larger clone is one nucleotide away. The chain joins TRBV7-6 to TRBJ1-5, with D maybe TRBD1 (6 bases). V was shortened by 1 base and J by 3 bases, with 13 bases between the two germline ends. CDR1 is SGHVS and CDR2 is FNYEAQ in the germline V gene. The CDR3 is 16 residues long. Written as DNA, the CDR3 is TGTGCCAGCAGCTTAGACAACAGGGCAAACAATCAGCCCCAGCATTTT. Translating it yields CASSLDNRANNQPQHF.

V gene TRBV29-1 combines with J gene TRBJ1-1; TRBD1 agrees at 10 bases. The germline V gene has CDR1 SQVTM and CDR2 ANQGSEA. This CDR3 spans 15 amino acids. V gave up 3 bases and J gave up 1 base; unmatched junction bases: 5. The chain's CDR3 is CSVEFWDRGNTEAFF. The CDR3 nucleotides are TGCAGCGTTGAGTTTTGGGACAGGGGGAACACTGAAGCTTTCTTT.

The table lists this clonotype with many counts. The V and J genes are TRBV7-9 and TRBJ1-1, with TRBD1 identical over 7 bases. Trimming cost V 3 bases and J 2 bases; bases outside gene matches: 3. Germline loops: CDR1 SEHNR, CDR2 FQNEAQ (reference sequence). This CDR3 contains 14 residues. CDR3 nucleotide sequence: TGTGCCAGCAGCTTCACAGGGGTTAACACTGAAGCTTTCTTT. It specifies CASSFTGVNTEAFF.

The CDR3 reads CASSSDRPTSPNQPQHF. The CDR3 nucleotides are TGTGCCAGCAGCTCGGACAGGCCCACCAGCCCCAATCAGCCCCAGCATTTT. The chain links TRBV7-9 to TRBJ1-5; 7 bases are a match to TRBD1. The CDR3 spans 17 residues. V lost 4 bases to trimming and J lost 3 bases; unmatched junction nucleotides: 12. Germline V gives CDR1 SEHNR, CDR2 FQNEAQ (reference sequence).

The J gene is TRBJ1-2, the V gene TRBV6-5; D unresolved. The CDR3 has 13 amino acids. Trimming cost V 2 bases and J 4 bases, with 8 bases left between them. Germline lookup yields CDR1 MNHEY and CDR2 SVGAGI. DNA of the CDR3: TGTGCCAGCAGTTACACACAGTCCTATGGCTACACCTTC. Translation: CASSYTQSYGYTF.

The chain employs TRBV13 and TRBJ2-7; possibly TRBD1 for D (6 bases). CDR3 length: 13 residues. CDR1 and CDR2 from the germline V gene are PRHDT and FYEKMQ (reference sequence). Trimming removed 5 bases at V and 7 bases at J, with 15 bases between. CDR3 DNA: TGTGCCAGCAGCGCAGGGGTAGTGGGGGAGCAGTACTTC. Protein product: CASSAGVVGEQYF.

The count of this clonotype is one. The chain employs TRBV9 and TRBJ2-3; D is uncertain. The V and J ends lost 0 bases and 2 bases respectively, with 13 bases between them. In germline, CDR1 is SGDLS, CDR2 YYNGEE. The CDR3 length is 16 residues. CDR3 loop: CASSVEVAISTDTQYF. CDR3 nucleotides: TGTGCCAGCAGCGTAGAAGTAGCCATATCCACAGATACGCAGTATTTT.

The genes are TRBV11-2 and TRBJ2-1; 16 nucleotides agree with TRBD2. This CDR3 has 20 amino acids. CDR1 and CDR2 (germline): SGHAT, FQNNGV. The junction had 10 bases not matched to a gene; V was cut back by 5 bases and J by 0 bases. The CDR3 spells CASSLGGLAGGGSSYNEQFF. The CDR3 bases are TGTGCCAGCAGCCTGGGGGGACTAGCGGGGGGGGGAAGCTCCTACAATGAGCAGTTCTTC.

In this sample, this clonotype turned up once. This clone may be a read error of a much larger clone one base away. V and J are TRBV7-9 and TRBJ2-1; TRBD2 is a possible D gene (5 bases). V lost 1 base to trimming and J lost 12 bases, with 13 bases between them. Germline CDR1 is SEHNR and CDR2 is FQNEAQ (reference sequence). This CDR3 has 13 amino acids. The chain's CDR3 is CASSLGRSTGQFF. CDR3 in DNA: TGTGCCAGCAGCTTAGGGAGGTCCACGGGGCAGTTCTTC.

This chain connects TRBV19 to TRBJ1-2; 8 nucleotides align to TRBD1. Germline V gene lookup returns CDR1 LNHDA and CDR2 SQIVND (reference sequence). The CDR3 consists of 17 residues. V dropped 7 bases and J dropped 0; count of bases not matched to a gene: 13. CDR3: CASTAGQGFFPNYGYTF. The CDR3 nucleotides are TGTGCCAGTACCGCCGGACAGGGCTTTTTTCCTAACTATGGCTACACCTTC.

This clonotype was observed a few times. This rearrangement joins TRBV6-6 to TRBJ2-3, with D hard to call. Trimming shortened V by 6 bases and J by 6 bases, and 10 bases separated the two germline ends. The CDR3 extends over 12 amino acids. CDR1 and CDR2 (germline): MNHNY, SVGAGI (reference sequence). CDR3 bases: TGTGCCAGCAGCCCTAACGCCGATACGCAGTATTTT. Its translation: CASSPNADTQYF.

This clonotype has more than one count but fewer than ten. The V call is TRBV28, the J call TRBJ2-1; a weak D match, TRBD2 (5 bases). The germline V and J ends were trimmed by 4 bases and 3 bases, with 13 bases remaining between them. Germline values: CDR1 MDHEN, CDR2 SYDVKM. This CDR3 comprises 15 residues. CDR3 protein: CASSSIYGVYNEQFF. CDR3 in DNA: TGTGCCAGCAGTTCAATATACGGGGTCTACAATGAGCAGTTCTTC. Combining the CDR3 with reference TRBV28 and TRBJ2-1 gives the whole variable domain DVKVTQSSRYLVKRTGEKVFLECVQDMDHENMFWYRQDPGLGLRLIYFSYDVKMKEKGDIPEGYSVSREKKERFSLILESASTNQTSMYLCASSSIYGVYNEQFFGPGTRLTVL.

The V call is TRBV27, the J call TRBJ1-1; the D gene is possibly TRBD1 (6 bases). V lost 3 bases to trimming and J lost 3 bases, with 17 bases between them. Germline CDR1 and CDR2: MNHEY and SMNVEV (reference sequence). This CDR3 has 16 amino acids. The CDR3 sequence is CASSLSRGRVDTEAFF. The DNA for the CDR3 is TGTGCCAGCAGTTTGTCCCGGGGGCGTGTGGACACTGAAGCTTTCTTT.

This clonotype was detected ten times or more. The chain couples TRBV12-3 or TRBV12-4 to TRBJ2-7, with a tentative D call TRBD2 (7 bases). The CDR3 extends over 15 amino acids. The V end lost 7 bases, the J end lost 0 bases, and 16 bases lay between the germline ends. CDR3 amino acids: CASTLGGPLSYEQYF. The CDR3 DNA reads TGTGCCAGCACCCTGGGGGGGCCCCTCTCCTACGAGCAGTACTTC.

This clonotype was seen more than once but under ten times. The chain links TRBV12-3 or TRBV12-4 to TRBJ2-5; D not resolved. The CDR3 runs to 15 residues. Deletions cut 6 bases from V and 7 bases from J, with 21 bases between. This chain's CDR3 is CASSSPGQPWGTQYF. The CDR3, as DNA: TGTGCCAGCAGCTCACCGGGCCAGCCGTGGGGGACCCAGTACTTC.

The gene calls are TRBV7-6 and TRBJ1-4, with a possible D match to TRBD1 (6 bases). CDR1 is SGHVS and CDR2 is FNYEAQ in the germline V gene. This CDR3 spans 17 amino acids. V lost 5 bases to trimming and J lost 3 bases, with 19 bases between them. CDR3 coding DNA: TGTGCCAGCAGCAGAAGTGGGGCGGGGGCAGCTAATGAAAAACTGTTTTTT. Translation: CASSRSGAGAANEKLFF. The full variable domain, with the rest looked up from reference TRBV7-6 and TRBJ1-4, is GAGVSQSPRYKVTKRGQDVALRCDPISGHVSLYWYRQALGQGPEFLTYFNYEAQQDKSGLPNDRFSAERPEGSISTLTIQRTEQRDSAMYRCASSRSGAGAANEKLFFGSGTQLSVL.

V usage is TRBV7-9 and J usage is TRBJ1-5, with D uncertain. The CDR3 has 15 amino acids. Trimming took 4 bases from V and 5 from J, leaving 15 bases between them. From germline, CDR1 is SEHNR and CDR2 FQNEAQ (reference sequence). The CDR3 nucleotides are TGTGCCAGCAGCTCAGACCGAGGGAAGTATCAGCCCCAGCATTTT. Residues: CASSSDRGKYQPQHF.

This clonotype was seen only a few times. The CDR3 DNA reads TGTGCCAGCAGTTTAACGTTCGGACAGGGAATAGGCAATGAGCAGTTCTTC. Its translation is CASSLTFGQGIGNEQFF. The J gene is TRBJ2-1, the V gene TRBV27, with 8 bases aligning to TRBD1. Looked up from germline, CDR1 is MNHEY and CDR2 is SMNVEV (reference sequence). CDR3 length: 17 amino acids. J was trimmed by 6 bases and V by 2 bases; bases with no gene match: 12.